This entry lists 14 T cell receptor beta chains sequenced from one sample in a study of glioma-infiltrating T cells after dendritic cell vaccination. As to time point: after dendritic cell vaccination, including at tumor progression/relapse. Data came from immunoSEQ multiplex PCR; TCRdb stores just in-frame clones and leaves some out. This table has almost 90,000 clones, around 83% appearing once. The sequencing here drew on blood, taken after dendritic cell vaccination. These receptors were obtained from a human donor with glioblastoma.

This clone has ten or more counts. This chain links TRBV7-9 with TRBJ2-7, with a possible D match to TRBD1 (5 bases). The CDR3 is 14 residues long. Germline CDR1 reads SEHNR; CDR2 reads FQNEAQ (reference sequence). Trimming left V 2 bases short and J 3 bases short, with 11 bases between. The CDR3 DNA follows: TGTGCCAGCAGCTTAAGACAGAACCTCTACGAGCAGTACTTC. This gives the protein CASSLRQNLYEQYF. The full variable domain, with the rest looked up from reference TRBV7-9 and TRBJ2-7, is DTGVSQNPRHKITKRGQNVTFRCDPISEHNRLYWYRQTLGQGPEFLTYFQNEAQLEKSRLLSDRFSAERPKGSFSTLEIQRTEQGDSAMYLCASSLRQNLYEQYFGPGTRLTVT.

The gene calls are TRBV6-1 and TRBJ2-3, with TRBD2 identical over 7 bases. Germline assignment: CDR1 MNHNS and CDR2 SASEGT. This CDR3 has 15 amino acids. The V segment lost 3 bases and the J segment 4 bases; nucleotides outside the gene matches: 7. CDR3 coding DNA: TGTGCCAGCAGTGACCCGGGGAGGGTCGCAGATACGCAGTATTTT. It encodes CASSDPGRVADTQYF.

In DNA form, the CDR3 reads TGTGCCAGCAGGATGGGGCACGGCACCGGGGAGCTGTTTTTT. Amino acid sequence: CASRMGHGTGELFF. The chain uses TRBV6-1 and TRBJ2-2; weak D call: TRBD1 (5 bases). The CDR3 totals 14 residues. Per germline, CDR1 MNHNS and CDR2 SASEGT. Trimming cost V 6 bases and J 4 bases, with 12 bases left between them.

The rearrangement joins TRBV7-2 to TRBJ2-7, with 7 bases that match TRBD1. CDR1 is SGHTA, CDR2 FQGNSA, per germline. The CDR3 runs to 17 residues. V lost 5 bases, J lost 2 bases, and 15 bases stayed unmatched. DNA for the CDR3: TGTGCCAGCAGCCAAGGCCCCTCGCAGGGGGAAACCTACGAGCAGTACTTC. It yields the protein CASSQGPSQGETYEQYF.

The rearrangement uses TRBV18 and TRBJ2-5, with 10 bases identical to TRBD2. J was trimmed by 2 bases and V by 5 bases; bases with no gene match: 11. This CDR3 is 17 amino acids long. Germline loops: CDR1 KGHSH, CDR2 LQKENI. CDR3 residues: CASSASGGAYFQETQYF. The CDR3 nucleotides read TGTGCCAGCTCAGCCAGCGGGGGGGCCTACTTTCAAGAGACCCAGTACTTC.

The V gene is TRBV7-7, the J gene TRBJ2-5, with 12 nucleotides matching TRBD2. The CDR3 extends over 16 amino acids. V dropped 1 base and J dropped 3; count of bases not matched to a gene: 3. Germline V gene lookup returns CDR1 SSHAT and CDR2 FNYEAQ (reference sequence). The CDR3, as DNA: TGTGCCAGCAGCTTAGAGACTAGCGGGGGAGAAGAGACCCAGTACTTC. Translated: CASSLETSGGEETQYF.

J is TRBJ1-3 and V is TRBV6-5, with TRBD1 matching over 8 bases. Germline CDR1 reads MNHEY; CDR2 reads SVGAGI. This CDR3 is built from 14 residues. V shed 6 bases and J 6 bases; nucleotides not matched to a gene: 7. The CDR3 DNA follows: TGTGCCAGCAGCCGACAGGGGATGGAAAACACCATATATTTT. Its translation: CASSRQGMENTIYF.

CDR3 region: CASRDRGLRAFF. The CDR3 bases are TGTGCCAGCAGAGACAGGGGGCTTCGGGCTTTCTTT. The V gene is TRBV27, the J gene TRBJ1-1; 10 bases are a match to TRBD1. The CDR3 is made up of 12 amino acids. J was trimmed by 11 bases and V by 6 bases; bases with no gene match: 6. Germline V gene data show CDR1 as MNHEY and CDR2 as SMNVEV (reference sequence).

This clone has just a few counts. For the CDR3, the DNA is TGTGCCAGCAGCTTGTCCGTCTATGGCTACACCTTC. Translated: CASSLSVYGYTF. This chain connects TRBV7-9 to TRBJ1-2, with D unclear. The CDR3 is made up of 12 amino acids. Germline assignment: CDR1 SEHNR and CDR2 FQNEAQ (reference sequence). V lost 3 bases, J lost 4 bases, and 6 bases lay in between.

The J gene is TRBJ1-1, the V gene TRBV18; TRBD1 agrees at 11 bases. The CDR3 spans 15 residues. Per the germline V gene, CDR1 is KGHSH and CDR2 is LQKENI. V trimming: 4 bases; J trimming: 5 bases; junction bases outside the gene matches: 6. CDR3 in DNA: TGTGCCAGCTCACGGGACAGGGGGGAAGGAACTGAAGCTTTCTTT. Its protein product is CASSRDRGEGTEAFF.

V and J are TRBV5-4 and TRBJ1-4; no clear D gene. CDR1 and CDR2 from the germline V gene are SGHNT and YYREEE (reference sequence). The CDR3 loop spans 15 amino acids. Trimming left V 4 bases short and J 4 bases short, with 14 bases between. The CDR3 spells CASSEKQKFNEKLFF. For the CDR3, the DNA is TGTGCCAGCAGCGAGAAACAGAAGTTTAATGAAAAACTGTTTTTT.

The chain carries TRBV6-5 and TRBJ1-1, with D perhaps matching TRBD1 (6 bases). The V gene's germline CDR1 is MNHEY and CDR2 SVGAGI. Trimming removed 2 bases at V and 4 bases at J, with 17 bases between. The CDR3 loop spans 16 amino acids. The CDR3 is CASSYMGGAGGTEAFF. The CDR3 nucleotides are TGTGCCAGCAGTTACATGGGGGGCGCGGGGGGCACTGAAGCTTTCTTT.

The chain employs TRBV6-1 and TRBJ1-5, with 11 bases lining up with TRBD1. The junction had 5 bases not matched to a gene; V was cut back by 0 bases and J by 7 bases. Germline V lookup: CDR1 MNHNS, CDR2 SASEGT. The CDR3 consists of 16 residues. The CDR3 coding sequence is TGTGCCAGCAGTGAAGCGCCCGGACAGGGGGCACAGCCCCAGCATTTT. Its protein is CASSEAPGQGAQPQHF.

Written as DNA, the CDR3 is TGCGCCAGCAGCCAAGAGGGGCATCAGCCCCAGCATTTT. This encodes CASSQEGHQPQHF. The rearrangement links TRBV4-1 to TRBJ1-5; D may be TRBD1 (5 bases). The CDR3 consists of 13 residues. From germline, CDR1 is MGHRA and CDR2 YSYEKL. V gave up 0 bases and J gave up 5 bases, with 5 bases separating them.